This T cell receptor beta chain was recovered during a study of cytomegalovirus exposure and HLA in healthy donors. In the study overall: The approximately 110 validation repertoires and the approximately 670 first-cohort repertoires shared a platform, a later analysis reported. Whole-study results and caveats: Three chains tied to CMV proved CMV antigen-specific in vitro. First-cohort TCR clusters tended to co-occur in the roughly 120 validation repertoires, a later analysis found. The study listed 164 cytomegalovirus-associated TCR beta chains.

V trimming: 5 bases; J trimming: 4 bases; junction bases outside the gene matches: 6. CDR1 LNHDA and CDR2 SQIVND come from the germline V gene (reference sequence). The CDR3 has 14 residues. On this clone: The antigen remains unidentified.

Data came from immunoSEQ multiplex PCR; TCRdb stores just in-frame clones and leaves some out. The table shows 250,000 to 400,000 clones, with around 90% occurring only once. The sample was PBMCs. This receptor was taken from a man aged 25-40 years in good health and CMV-seronegative. V usage is TRBV19 and J usage is TRBJ1-1; 8 positions agree with TRBD1. In DNA form, the CDR3 reads TGTGCCAGTAGTTCGACAGGGGTTCGCACTGAAGCTTTCTTT. Translated, it gives CASSSTGVRTEAFF. Together with reference TRBV19 and TRBJ1-1, the CDR3 gives the full variable domain: DGGITQSPKYLFRKEGQNVTLSCEQNLNHDAMYWYRQDPGQGLRLIYYSQIVNDFQKGDIAEGYSVSREKKESFPLTVTSAQKNPTAFYLCASSSTGVRTEAFFGQGTRLTVV.